The T cell receptor beta chain described here comes from a study of neurological immune-mediated disorders. The sample holds many counts of this clonotype. CDR1 is SGHRS and CDR2 is YFSETQ in the germline V gene. The CDR3 is 14 residues long. The V gene end was trimmed by 2 bases and the J gene end by 6 bases; junction bases not matched to a gene: 6. MiXCR, applied by TCRdb to the 5' RACE reads, yields one record per CDR3 protein. The sample holds 50,000 or so distinct CDR3 sequences, around 3.4% seen once. The sequenced material came from PBMCs. The sequence derives from a man aged 40-49 years with multiple sclerosis. V and J are TRBV5-1 and TRBJ2-7; 9 bases fit TRBD1. The CDR3 bases are TGCGCCAGCAGCTTCGACAGGGGGGCCTCCGAGCAGTACTTC. It translates to CASSFDRGASEQYF.